This is a list of T cell receptor beta chains from one sample in a study of CD8 T cells in Susac syndrome. In TCRdb, the immunoSEQ multiplex PCR reads were re-called with MiXCR into one record per CDR3 protein. This sample carries over 95,000 distinct CDR3 sequences, about nine tenths of them seen once, and the ten largest clones take approximately 0.12%. The sample was CD8+ T cells from PBMCs. The source is a human donor in good health. CDR3s include the opening cysteine and the closing phenylalanine or tryptophan. A D gene is named only where the DNA matches it firmly. Clone size is shown for a subset of rows, as once, few, many or a class of expanded clone.

cdr3_nt: TGCGCCAGCAGCCAAGAACGACTTCGAGCGGGGGTGTGTTATCTGGAGCAGTTCTTC
cdr3_aa: CASSQERLRAGVCYLEQFF
clone_size: NA
d_call: TRBD2
j_call: TRBJ2-1
v_call: TRBV4-3

cdr3_nt: TGCAGTGCTAGAGATCAAATTATAGTACAAGGCTACACCTTC
cdr3_aa: CSARDQIIVQGYTF
clone_size: NA
d_call: NA
j_call: TRBJ1-2
v_call: TRBV20-1

cdr3_nt: TGCGCCAGCAGCGTAAAGCGGGAGGTCAACACCGGGGAGCTGTTTTTT
cdr3_aa: CASSVKREVNTGELFF
clone_size: NA
d_call: TRBD2
j_call: TRBJ2-2
v_call: TRBV5-1

cdr3_nt: TGCGCCAGCAGCTTGGGACGGACGAGATTATCTGGAAACACCATATATTTT
cdr3_aa: CASSLGRTRLSGNTIYF
clone_size: NA
d_call: NA
j_call: TRBJ1-3
v_call: TRBV5-1

cdr3_nt: TGCAGTGCTAGCGGCCGACTAGCGGACTCCTACGAGCAGTACTTC
cdr3_aa: CSASGRLADSYEQYF
clone_size: NA
d_call: TRBD2
j_call: TRBJ2-7
v_call: TRBV20-1

cdr3_nt: TGTGCCAGCAGTCCCAGGGGTCAAGAGACCCAGTACTTC
cdr3_aa: CASSPRGQETQYF
clone_size: NA
d_call: NA
j_call: TRBJ2-5
v_call: TRBV2

cdr3_nt: TGTGCCAGCAAGAATAGCGGGAGCACAGATACGCAGTATTTT
cdr3_aa: CASKNSGSTDTQYF
clone_size: NA
d_call: TRBD2
j_call: TRBJ2-3
v_call: TRBV7-3

cdr3_nt: TGTGCCAGCAGCTTAGACCTTTACGAGCAGTACTTC
cdr3_aa: CASSLDLYEQYF
clone_size: few
d_call: NA
j_call: TRBJ2-7
v_call: TRBV7-8

cdr3_nt: TGTGCCAGTAGCATTAGCGGGGGAGAGACCCAGTACTTC
cdr3_aa: CASSISGGETQYF
clone_size: NA
d_call: TRBD2
j_call: TRBJ2-5
v_call: TRBV19

cdr3_nt: TGTGCCAGCTCACGGGACAGGGAATACACTGAAGCTTTCTTT
cdr3_aa: CASSRDREYTEAFF
clone_size: NA
d_call: TRBD1
j_call: TRBJ1-1
v_call: TRBV18

cdr3_nt: TGTGCCAGCAGCCCCCAATCGGGAGAGACCCAGTACTTC
cdr3_aa: CASSPQSGETQYF
clone_size: once
d_call: NA
j_call: TRBJ2-5
v_call: TRBV7-8

cdr3_nt: TGTGCCAGCAGTTACGGTCTAGCGGGAGGCAACTCCTACAATGAGCAGTTCTTC
cdr3_aa: CASSYGLAGGNSYNEQFF
clone_size: NA
d_call: TRBD2
j_call: TRBJ2-1
v_call: TRBV6-5

cdr3_nt: TGTGCCAGCAGCGCGCAGGGGGATCAGCCCCAGCATTTT
cdr3_aa: CASSAQGDQPQHF
clone_size: NA
d_call: TRBD1
j_call: TRBJ1-5
v_call: TRBV7-2

cdr3_nt: TGCAAGGCGACAACTAGCACAGATACGCAGTATTTT
cdr3_aa: CKATTSTDTQYF
clone_size: NA
d_call: NA
j_call: TRBJ2-3
v_call: TRBV29-1

cdr3_nt: TGTGCCAGCACGGGGGAAAACACCGGGGAGCTGTTTTTT
cdr3_aa: CASTGENTGELFF
clone_size: NA
d_call: NA
j_call: TRBJ2-2
v_call: TRBV7-9

cdr3_nt: TGTGCCAGCAGTTACTCGATATGGGGTACCTACACCTTC
cdr3_aa: CASSYSIWGTYTF
clone_size: NA
d_call: NA
j_call: TRBJ1-2
v_call: TRBV6-5

cdr3_nt: TGTGCCAGCAGTGTACAGGGTTATGGGGCCAACGTCCTGACTTTC
cdr3_aa: CASSVQGYGANVLTF
clone_size: NA
d_call: NA
j_call: TRBJ2-6
v_call: TRBV2